A single count supports the clone carrying this TCR beta chain. Antigen unknown. The sample originates from a study of beta chain features in type 1 diabetes. Across the whole study: There was similarity between patients and healthy donors in age, gender and cell yields. Findings and caveats of the study: Patients' naive, central memory and Treg TCRB repertoires seemed closer to one another than those of healthy donors. Whatever favoring of shorter templates PCR might show would apply equally to patients and controls. Among patients with Type 1 diabetes, TCRB CDR3s were moderately but significantly shorter in every one of the four CD4+ subsets.

V gave up 3 bases and J gave up 0 bases; unmatched junction bases: 2. The CDR3 runs to 16 residues. In germline, CDR1 is LNHDA, CDR2 SQIVND (reference sequence). The study reverse transcribed the entire isolated RNA, so it sequenced expressed TCRB transcripts. The repertoire was sequenced with immunoSEQ multiplex PCR; TCRdb's copy has only in-frame clones and lacks some. The sample records more than 95,000 clones, 25% to 35% being singletons. Researchers reported sorting CD4+ naive, central memory, regulatory and stem cell-like memory cells via CD45RO/CCR7/CD25/CD127/CD95/CD27. The material sequenced was central memory CD4+ T cells from blood. The TCR sequence derives from a young woman with type 1 diabetes. This chain uses TRBV19 with TRBJ2-6, with 7 bases that match TRBD1. CDR3 DNA: TGTGCCAGTAGTATTGGGACAGTCTCTGGGGCCAACGTCCTGACTTTC. Protein: CASSIGTVSGANVLTF. Full variable domain (missing parts from reference TRBV19 and TRBJ2-6): DGGITQSPKYLFRKEGQNVTLSCEQNLNHDAMYWYRQDPGQGLRLIYYSQIVNDFQKGDIAEGYSVSREKKESFPLTVTSAQKNPTAFYLCASSIGTVSGANVLTFGAGSRLTVL.